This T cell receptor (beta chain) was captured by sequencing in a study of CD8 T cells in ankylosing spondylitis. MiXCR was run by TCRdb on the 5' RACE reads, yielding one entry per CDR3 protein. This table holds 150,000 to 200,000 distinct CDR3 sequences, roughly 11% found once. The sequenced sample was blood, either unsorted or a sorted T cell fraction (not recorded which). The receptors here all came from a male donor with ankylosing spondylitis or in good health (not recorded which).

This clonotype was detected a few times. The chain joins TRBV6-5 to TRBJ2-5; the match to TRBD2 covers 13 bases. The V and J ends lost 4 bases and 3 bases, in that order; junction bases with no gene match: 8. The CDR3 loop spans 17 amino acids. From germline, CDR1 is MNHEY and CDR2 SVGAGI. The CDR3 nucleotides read TGTGCCAGCAGTTCGCATTTCGGACTAGCGGGAGAAGAGACCCAGTACTTC. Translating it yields CASSSHFGLAGEETQYF.